What follows is one T cell receptor (beta chain) and its context. As yet, its antigen is unknown. The germline CDR1 and CDR2 sequences are SGHVS and FQNEAQ. The CDR3 covers 16 residues. J gave up 2 bases and V 3 bases, and 3 bases lay outside the gene matches. These data originate in a study of human T cells and chemical hapten exposure. Individual cDNA molecules in this library carried unique molecular identifiers. TCRdb reanalysed the RACE reads using MiXCR and keeps one entry per CDR3 protein. Of roughly 360,000 distinct CDR3 sequences listed, about 4.8% are singletons. Whole-study results and caveats: All donors were alopecia patients, so their immunity may differ from that of healthy people.

Stated time point: patch test 1, 2 weeks after DPC sensitization. Treatment described: therapeutic diphenylcyclopropenone sensitization with weekly scalp DPC. This receptor was identified in a woman aged 50 to 65 with alopecia areata. Some clones in this sample may be carry-over from other donors' samples. Sequenced here: whole blood, sampled in connection with sensitization to the hapten diphenylcyclopropenone (DPC). The chain carries TRBV7-8 and TRBJ2-3; 12 bases line up with TRBD2. CDR3 DNA sequence: TGTGCCAGCAGCTTCGGACTAGCGGGGTCCACAGATACGCAGTATTTT. Encoded protein: CASSFGLAGSTDTQYF.